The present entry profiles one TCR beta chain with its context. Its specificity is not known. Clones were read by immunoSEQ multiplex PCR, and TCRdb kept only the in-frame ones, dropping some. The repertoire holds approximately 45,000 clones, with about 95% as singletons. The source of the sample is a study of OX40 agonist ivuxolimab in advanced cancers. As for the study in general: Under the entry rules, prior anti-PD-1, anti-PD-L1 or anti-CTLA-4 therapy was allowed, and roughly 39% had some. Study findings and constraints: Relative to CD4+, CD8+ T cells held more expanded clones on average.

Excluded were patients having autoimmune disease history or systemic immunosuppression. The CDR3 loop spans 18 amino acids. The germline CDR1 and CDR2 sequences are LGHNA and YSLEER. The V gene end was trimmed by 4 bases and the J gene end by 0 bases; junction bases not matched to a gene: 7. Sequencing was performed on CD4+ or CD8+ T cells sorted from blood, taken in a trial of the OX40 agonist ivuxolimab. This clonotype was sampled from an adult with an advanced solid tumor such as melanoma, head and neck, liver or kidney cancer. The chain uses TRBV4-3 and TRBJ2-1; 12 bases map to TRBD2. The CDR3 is CASSLGLAGTSSYNEQFF. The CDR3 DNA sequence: TGCGCCAGCAGCCTCGGACTAGCGGGGACGAGCTCCTACAATGAGCAGTTCTTC.